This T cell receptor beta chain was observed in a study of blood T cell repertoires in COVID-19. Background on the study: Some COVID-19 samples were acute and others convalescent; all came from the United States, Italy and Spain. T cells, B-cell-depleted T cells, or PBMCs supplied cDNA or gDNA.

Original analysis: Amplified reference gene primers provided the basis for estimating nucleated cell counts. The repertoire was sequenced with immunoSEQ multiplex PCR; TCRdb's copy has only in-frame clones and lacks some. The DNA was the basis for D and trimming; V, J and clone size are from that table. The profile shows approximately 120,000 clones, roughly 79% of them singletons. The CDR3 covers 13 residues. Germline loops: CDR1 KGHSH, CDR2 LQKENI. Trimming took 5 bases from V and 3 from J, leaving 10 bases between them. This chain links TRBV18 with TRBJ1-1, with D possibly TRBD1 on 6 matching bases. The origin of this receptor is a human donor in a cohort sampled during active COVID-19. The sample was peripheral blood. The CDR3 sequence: CASSMDSYTEAFF. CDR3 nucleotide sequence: TGTGCCAGCTCAATGGACAGTTACACTGAAGCTTTCTTT.